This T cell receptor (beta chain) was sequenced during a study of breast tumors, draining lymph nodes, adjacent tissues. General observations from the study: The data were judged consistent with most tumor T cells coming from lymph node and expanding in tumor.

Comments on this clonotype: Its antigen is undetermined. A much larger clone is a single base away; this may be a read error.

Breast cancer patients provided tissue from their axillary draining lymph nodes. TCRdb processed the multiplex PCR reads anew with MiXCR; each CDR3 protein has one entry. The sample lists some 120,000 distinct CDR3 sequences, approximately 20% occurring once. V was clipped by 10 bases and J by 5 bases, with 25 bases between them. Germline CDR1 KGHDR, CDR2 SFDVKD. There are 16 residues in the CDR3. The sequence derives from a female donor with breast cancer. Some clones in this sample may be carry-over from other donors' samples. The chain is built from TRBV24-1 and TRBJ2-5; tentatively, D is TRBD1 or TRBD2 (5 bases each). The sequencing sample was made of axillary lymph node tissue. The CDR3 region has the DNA TGTGCCACGGGGGATGGTTACGGCCCCAGTTCGGAGACCCAGTACTTC. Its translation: CATGDGYGPSSETQYF.